The 8 T cell receptor beta chains reported below all come from one sample, sequenced in a study of T cell repertoires in cytomegalovirus infection. TCRdb processed the reads anew with MiXCR; each CDR3 protein has one entry. The data contain about 180,000 distinct CDR3 sequences, approximately 15% of them singletons. Sequenced sample: PBMCs. These receptors all come from a human donor in good health (CMV status not recorded). Some clones in this sample may be carry-over from other donors' samples.

In its sample, this clonotype was seen many times. The gene calls are TRBV7-9 and TRBJ1-1, with 7 bases aligning to TRBD1. This CDR3 spans 16 amino acids. The trim removed 5 bases at V and 8 bases at J, leaving 17 bases unmatched. CDR1 and CDR2 (germline): SEHNR, FQNEAQ (reference sequence). The CDR3 loop is CASSVPQGGIEYEAFF. The CDR3 nucleotides are TGTGCCAGCAGCGTGCCGCAGGGGGGTATTGAATACGAAGCTTTCTTT. The whole variable domain, filled in from reference TRBV7-9 and TRBJ1-1, reads DTGVSQNPRHKITKRGQNVTFRCDPISEHNRLYWYRQTLGQGPEFLTYFQNEAQLEKSRLLSDRFSAERPKGSFSTLEIQRTEQGDSAMYLCASSVPQGGIEYEAFFGQGTRLTVV.

This rearrangement joins TRBV6-2 or TRBV6-3 to TRBJ2-7, with 7 bases matching TRBD1. Germline CDR1 and CDR2: MNHEY and SVGEGT. The CDR3 covers 17 residues. V shed 6 bases, J shed 0 bases, and the junction held 14 bases outside the gene matches. The CDR3 nucleotides read TGTGCCAGCAGAGTTACTCCGACCGGGACAGTCTCCTACGAGCAGTACTTC. It encodes CASRVTPTGTVSYEQYF.

This clonotype turned up a few times. J is TRBJ2-7 and V is TRBV9; the D gene could be TRBD1 or TRBD2 (5 bases each). The CDR3 covers 15 residues. In germline, CDR1 is SGDLS, CDR2 YYNGEE. Trimming left V 0 bases short and J 0 bases short, with 10 bases between. The CDR3, as DNA: TGTGCCAGCAGCGTAGGGGACGGGACCTCCTACGAGCAGTACTTC. It specifies CASSVGDGTSYEQYF.

Ten or more counts support this clonotype. The chain is built from TRBV7-2 and TRBJ2-5; D possibly corresponds to TRBD1 (7 bases). The CDR3 is 15 residues long. V lost 3 bases and J lost 5, with 16 bases in between. Germline CDR1 SGHTA, CDR2 FQGNSA. The CDR3 region has the DNA TGTGCCAGCAGCTTGGTCAGGGGGAGGATTGAGACCCAGTACTTC. This gives the protein CASSLVRGRIETQYF.

This clonotype was seen at least ten times. The rearrangement joins TRBV7-2 to TRBJ2-3, with D unresolved. CDR3 size: 13 residues. V was pared by 1 base and J by 0 bases, with 2 bases between. Germline values: CDR1 SGHTA, CDR2 FQGNSA. The CDR3 here is CASSLGSTDTQYF. In nucleotides, the CDR3 is TGTGCCAGCAGCTTAGGAAGCACAGATACGCAGTATTTT.

There are many counts of this clonotype. This rearrangement joins TRBV7-2 to TRBJ2-2; 8 bases align to TRBD2. The germline V gene encodes CDR1 SGHTA and CDR2 FQGNSA. The CDR3 sequence is 16 residues long. V shed 4 bases and J 2 bases; nucleotides not matched to a gene: 6. The CDR3, as DNA: TGTGCCAGCAGCTCCGGACTAGCTCGAAACACCGGGGAGCTGTTTTTT. Translated, it gives CASSSGLARNTGELFF. Based on the CDR3 plus reference TRBV7-2 and TRBJ2-2, the full variable domain is GAGVSQSPSNKVTEKGKDVELRCDPISGHTALYWYRQSLGQGLEFLIYFQGNSAPDKSGLPSDRFSAERTGGSVSTLTIQRTQQEDSAVYLCASSSGLARNTGELFFGEGSRLTVL.

This clonotype showed up just a few times. The chain carries TRBV10-2 and TRBJ2-1; D may be TRBD1 (5 bases). The V end was cut by 9 bases, the J end by 6 bases, with 15 bases between. CDR3 length: 13 amino acids. The germline CDR1 and CDR2 sequences are WSHSY and SAAADI. As DNA, the CDR3 is TGCGCCAGTCTAAAGGACACCCGCAATGAGCAGTTCTTC. It is translated as CASLKDTRNEQFF.

This clonotype has ten or more counts. A read error may produce the germline difference seen at one junction end. This rearrangement joins TRBV6-6 to TRBJ2-5; D perhaps matches TRBD2 (5 bases). The germline V gene has CDR1 MNHNY and CDR2 SVGAGI (reference sequence). CDR3 size: 14 residues. The CDR3 sequence is CATSDEPGLEAQYF. The DNA for the CDR3 is TGTGCCACCAGTGACGAACCGGGTCTGGAGGCCCAGTACTTC.